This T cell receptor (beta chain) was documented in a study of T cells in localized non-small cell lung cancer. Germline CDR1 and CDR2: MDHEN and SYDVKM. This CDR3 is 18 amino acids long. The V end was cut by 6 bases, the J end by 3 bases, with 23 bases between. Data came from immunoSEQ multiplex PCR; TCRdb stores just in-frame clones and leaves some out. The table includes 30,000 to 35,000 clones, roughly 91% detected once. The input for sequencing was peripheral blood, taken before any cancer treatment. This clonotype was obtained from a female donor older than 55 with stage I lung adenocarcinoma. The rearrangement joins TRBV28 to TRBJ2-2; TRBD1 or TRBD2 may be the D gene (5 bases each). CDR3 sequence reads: CASRTDSGPPSYTGELFF. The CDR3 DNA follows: TGTGCCAGCAGAACCGACTCGGGACCCCCCTCGTACACCGGGGAGCTGTTTTTT. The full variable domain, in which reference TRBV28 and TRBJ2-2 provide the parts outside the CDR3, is DVKVTQSSRYLVKRTGEKVFLECVQDMDHENMFWYRQDPGLGLRLIYFSYDVKMKEKGDIPEGYSVSREKKERFSLILESASTNQTSMYLCASRTDSGPPSYTGELFFGEGSRLTVL.